This is a list of T cell receptor beta chains from one sample in a study of T cells after posttransplantation cyclophosphamide. Here immunoSEQ multiplex PCR was the method, and the copy in TCRdb shows in-frame clones only, minus some. The sample holds about 24,000 clones, and no clone turns up only once. The material sequenced was PBMCs. All receptors derive from a woman between 55 and 75 years old in good health, CMV-negative, and a related stem cell transplant donor. Each CDR3 is given with its conserved first and last residue. The D gene is left open where the match is weak. Expanded clones are given a class, and other clones once, few, many or no size at all.

V,D,size,J,CDR3,DNA
TRBV9,-,-,TRBJ2-7,CASSVDGGLNEQYF,TGTGCCAGCAGCGTAGATGGCGGATTAAACGAGCAGTACTTC
TRBV19,TRBD2,medium-sized,TRBJ2-6,CASSKGGSTLTF,TGTGCCAGTAGTAAAGGCGGGAGTACGCTGACTTTC
TRBV4-2,TRBD2,few,TRBJ2-5,CASSQEKPGLAARCDQETQYF,TGTGCCAGCAGCCAAGAGAAACCGGGACTAGCGGCTCGCTGCGACCAAGAGACCCAGTACTTC
TRBV5-6,-,many,TRBJ2-1,CASSLVGQREQFF,TGTGCCAGCAGCTTGGTAGGCCAGCGGGAGCAGTTCTTC
TRBV7-2,TRBD2,many,TRBJ2-3,CASSSRTSGTDTQYF,TGTGCCAGCAGCTCAAGGACTAGCGGCACAGATACGCAGTATTTT
TRBV5-4,-,medium-sized,TRBJ1-6,CASSSGQPNSPLHF,TGTGCCAGCAGTTCAGGACAGCCTAATTCACCCCTCCACTTT
TRBV5-6,-,many,TRBJ1-1,CASTSNTEAFF,TGTGCCAGCACCTCGAACACTGAAGCTTTCTTT
TRBV14,TRBD1,many,TRBJ2-1,CASSQDSDRDREQFF,TGTGCCAGCAGCCAAGATTCCGACCGGGACAGAGAGCAGTTCTTC
TRBV6-1,-,many,TRBJ1-6,CASSEAYRGTLNSYNSPLHF,TGTGCCAGCAGTGAAGCATATCGAGGGACATTGAACTCCTATAATTCACCCCTCCACTTT
TRBV28,-,few,TRBJ2-7,CASSLDRLYEQYF,TGTGCCAGCAGCCTAGACAGACTCTACGAGCAGTACTTC
TRBV18,TRBD2,many,TRBJ2-1,CASRPGTSGGYEQFF,TGTGCCAGCCGCCCCGGGACTAGCGGGGGGTATGAGCAGTTCTTC
TRBV4-3,TRBD2,many,TRBJ2-7,CASSQSGIGTYEQYF,TGCGCCAGCAGCCAGAGCGGGATTGGGACCTACGAGCAGTACTTC
TRBV2,TRBD1,-,TRBJ1-2,CASRARQGAIYGYTF,TGTGCCAGCAGGGCCCGACAGGGGGCCATCTATGGCTACACCTTC
TRBV7-6,-,many,TRBJ1-5,CASSFFDSENQPQHF,TGTGCCAGCAGCTTTTTCGACAGCGAGAATCAGCCCCAGCATTTT
TRBV18,TRBD1,many,TRBJ1-1,CASSLKGQGASEAFF,TGTGCCAGCTCACTAAAGGGACAGGGGGCCTCTGAAGCTTTCTTT
TRBV19,-,few,TRBJ1-2,CASSDSNYGYTF,TGCGCCAGTAGTGACAGCAACTATGGCTACACCTTC
TRBV5-4,TRBD1,many,TRBJ1-1,CASSAGQGRTEAFF,TGTGCCAGCAGCGCCGGACAGGGTCGGACTGAAGCTTTCTTT
TRBV19,-,many,TRBJ2-3,CASSMWRVSTDTQYF,TGTGCCAGTAGTATGTGGAGGGTGAGCACAGATACGCAGTATTTT
TRBV5-4,-,many,TRBJ1-4,CASSPPGNEKLFF,TGTGCCAGCAGTCCACCAGGGAATGAAAAACTGTTTTTT
TRBV7-2,-,many,TRBJ2-5,CASSFGHLGAQETQYF,TGTGCCAGCAGCTTTGGACACTTAGGGGCCCAAGAGACCCAGTACTTC
TRBV7-8,TRBD1,many,TRBJ1-6,CASSLTPGTDSPLHF,TGTGCCAGCAGCTTAACCCCCGGGACAGATTCACCCCTCCACTTT
TRBV9,TRBD2,many,TRBJ2-5,CASSVATSGEQETQYF,TGTGCCAGCAGCGTAGCGACTAGCGGGGAACAAGAGACCCAGTACTTC
TRBV28,-,-,TRBJ1-2,CASSRRGGANYGYTF,TGTGCCAGCAGTCGCCGGGGGGGAGCTAACTATGGCTACACCTTC
TRBV5-6,-,-,TRBJ2-1,CASSLAFNEQFF,TGTGCCAGCAGCTTGGCCTTTAATGAGCAGTTCTTC
TRBV29-1,-,-,TRBJ2-7,CSVRRASNGEQYF,TGCAGCGTCCGAAGGGCTAGCAATGGCGAGCAGTACTTC
TRBV4-1,-,many,TRBJ1-1,CASSPGSGEAFF,TGCGCCAGCAGCCCGGGGTCCGGTGAAGCTTTCTTT
TRBV5-4,-,few,TRBJ1-1,CASSLDRVGNAEAFF,TGTGCCAGCAGCTTGGATCGGGTTGGCAACGCTGAAGCTTTCTTT
TRBV7-3,-,many,TRBJ2-1,CASSLGLPGNLNEQFF,TGTGCCAGCAGCTTAGGGTTACCCGGGAACCTCAATGAGCAGTTCTTC
TRBV6-5,TRBD2,many,TRBJ2-2,CASRLAGANTGELFF,TGTGCCAGCAGATTAGCGGGGGCGAACACCGGGGAGCTGTTTTTT
TRBV4-2,-,many,TRBJ2-3,CASSQDKAGDSTDTQYF,TGTGCCAGCAGCCAAGATAAGGCAGGGGATAGCACAGATACGCAGTATTTT
TRBV4-2,-,many,TRBJ1-5,CASSQINSNQPQHF,TGTGCCAGCAGCCAAATTAATAGCAATCAGCCCCAGCATTTT
TRBV7-2,-,many,TRBJ1-2,CASSFDSDGYTF,TGTGCCAGCAGCTTCGACAGCGATGGCTACACCTTC
TRBV6-6,-,-,TRBJ2-3,CASSMRGPTDTQYF,TGTGCCAGCAGTATGCGGGGTCCCACAGATACGCAGTATTTT
TRBV6-1,TRBD1,many,TRBJ1-6,CASSAGQENSPLHF,TGTGCCAGCAGTGCGGGACAGGAGAATTCACCCCTCCACTTT
TRBV4-2,-,many,TRBJ1-1,CASSQDAGQNTEAFF,TGTGCCAGCAGCCAAGATGCGGGGCAGAACACTGAAGCTTTCTTT